This paragraph reports one T cell receptor beta chain. What it recognizes is unknown. This sample was included in a study of blood T cell dynamics during melanoma immunotherapy. General observations from the study: Clones driving repertoire changes may be melanoma-specific or general immune activation.

With 5 bases clipped from V and 1 base from J, the junction kept 3 bases outside the gene matches. The CDR3 contains 14 residues. The germline V gene has CDR1 SGHNT and CDR2 YYREEE (reference sequence). Time point here: week 3, after first cycle of checkpoint inhibitor. Sampling occurred pretreatment (T0) and at week 3 (W3), after cycle one of checkpoint blockade. Prior systemic cancer therapy, immunosuppressant use and other active malignancies excluded patients. Profiled with immunoSEQ multiplex PCR; TCRdb holds only in-frame clones, not every one. The sample records about 19,000 clones, about 85% being singletons.

V usage is TRBV5-4 and J usage is TRBJ2-1; TRBD2 agrees at 7 bases. The clonotype originates from a human donor with melanoma. The sample consisted of blood, taken from a patient treated with checkpoint blockade. The CDR3 DNA is TGTGCCAGCAGTTTTAGCGGGTCCTACAATGAGCAGTTCTTC. Amino acids: CASSFSGSYNEQFF.